This T cell receptor beta chain was identified during a study of T cells in Graves' hyperthyroidism and ophthalmopathy. Researchers took RNA transcripts and amplified the TCR beta CDR3 regions from them. An initial round of RT-PCR targeting the TCR CDR3 relied on the HTBI primer set. MiXCR, run by TCRdb on the multiplex PCR reads, gives a single entry per CDR3 protein. The sample carries some 370,000 distinct CDR3 sequences, 11% to 15% recorded once. Note on this clonotype: The antigen is not known.

General study points: Ophthalmopathy and stable hyperthyroidism were told apart by a 13 V-J model.

Specimen: blood. The sequence was collected from a man aged 50 to 60 with Graves' ophthalmopathy.

CDR3 region: CSARDLREQSPDTQYF. CDR3 bases: TGCAGTGCTAGAGATTTGCGGGAGCAGAGTCCAGATACGCAGTATTTT. The chain is built from TRBV20-1 and TRBJ2-3; 7 nucleotides match TRBD2. In germline, CDR1 is DFQATT, CDR2 SNEGSKA (reference sequence). The length of the CDR3 is 16 residues. The J segment lost 4 bases and the V segment lost 0 bases, leaving 10 bases of the junction unmatched.